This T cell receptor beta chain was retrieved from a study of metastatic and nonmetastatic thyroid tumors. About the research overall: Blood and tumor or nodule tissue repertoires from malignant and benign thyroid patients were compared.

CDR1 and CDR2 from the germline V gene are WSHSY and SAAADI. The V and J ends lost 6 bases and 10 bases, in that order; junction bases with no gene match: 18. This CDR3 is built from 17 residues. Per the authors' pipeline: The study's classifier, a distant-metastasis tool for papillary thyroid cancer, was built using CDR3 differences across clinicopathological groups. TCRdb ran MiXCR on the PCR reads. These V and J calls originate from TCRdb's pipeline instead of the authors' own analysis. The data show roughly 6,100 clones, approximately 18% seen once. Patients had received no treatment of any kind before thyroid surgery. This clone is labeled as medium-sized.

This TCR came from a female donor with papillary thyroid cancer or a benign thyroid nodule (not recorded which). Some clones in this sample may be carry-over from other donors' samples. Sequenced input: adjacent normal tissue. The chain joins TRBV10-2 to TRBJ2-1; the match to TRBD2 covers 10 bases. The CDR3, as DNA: TGCGCCAGCAGAAAAGAGCTAGCGGGGGCCGCTTCCGGGGAGCAGTTCTTC. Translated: CASRKELAGAASGEQFF.